This T cell receptor (beta chain) originates from a study of blood T cell repertoires in COVID-19. The wider study: The samples span acute and convalescent COVID-19 from the United States, Italy and Spain.

This table comes from immunoSEQ multiplex PCR, and its TCRdb copy is limited to in-frame clones, with some not included. The sample holds 110,000 to 150,000 clones, roughly 90% seen once. The TCR sequence derives from a man over 45 who had recovered from COVID-19. Source material: PBMCs or T cells enriched from blood (not recorded which).

The DNA of the CDR3 is TGTGCCAGCAGTGAATTTAGCGGGGATTACAATGAGCAGTTCTTC. Translated: CASSEFSGDYNEQFF. The chain employs TRBV2 and TRBJ2-1; 8 bases map to TRBD2. Unmatched junction bases numbered 4, after V lost 2 bases and J lost 4 bases. CDR1 and CDR2 from the germline V gene are SNHLY and FYNNEI. The length of the CDR3 is 15 residues.